These 6 T cell receptor beta chains share one sample of origin, sequenced in a study of beta chain features in type 1 diabetes. Antigens of these TCRs are unknown. Study observations and caveats: A moderate, significant TCRB CDR3 shortening appeared in type 1 diabetes across four CD4+ subsets.

Expressed TCRB transcripts were sequenced after all isolated RNA was converted to cDNA. Using immunoSEQ multiplex PCR, the repertoire was profiled, and TCRdb retains in-frame clones only, with some absent. The sample consists of 60,000 to 75,000 clones, more than 45% of them appearing once. The sample taken for sequencing was central memory CD4+ T cells from blood. The receptor set was obtained from a man in his thirties or forties with type 1 diabetes.

V and J are TRBV25-1 and TRBJ1-2; 7 nucleotides match TRBD1. The CDR3 loop spans 14 amino acids. The ends lost 4 bases at V and 8 bases at J; junction bases unmatched: 10. Germline loops: CDR1 MGHDK, CDR2 SYGVNS. Here the CDR3 reads CASSGRTTGKGYTF. CDR3 DNA: TGTGCCAGCAGTGGTCGGACGACAGGGAAGGGCTACACCTTC.

This clone was counted a few times. The V and J genes are TRBV29-1 and TRBJ2-7; D is uncertain. V was pared by 6 bases and J by 7 bases, with 22 bases between. CDR1 is SQVTM, CDR2 ANQGSEA, per germline. The CDR3 extends over 14 amino acids. The CDR3 bases are TGCAGCGTAGAGTATGACCGAAGCCCTAGGGAGCAGTACTTC. Amino acids: CSVEYDRSPREQYF.

This clone was observed a handful of times. V is TRBV27 and J is TRBJ2-5, with TRBD1 matching over 7 bases. Germline V lookup: CDR1 MNHEY, CDR2 SMNVEV (reference sequence). The CDR3 runs to 16 residues. V dropped 3 bases and J dropped 5; count of bases not matched to a gene: 12. The CDR3 loop reads CASSLLATGEWETQYF. The CDR3 DNA follows: TGTGCCAGCAGTTTGCTCGCCACAGGGGAGTGGGAGACCCAGTACTTC.

This clone was counted a few times. This chain links TRBV9 with TRBJ2-1, with a possible D match to TRBD1 (5 bases). CDR3 length: 13 residues. Germline CDR1 reads SGDLS; CDR2 reads YYNGEE. Trimming shortened V by 1 base and J by 10 bases, and 12 bases separated the two germline ends. CDR3 in amino acids: CASSVSPTGEQFF. The CDR3 nucleotides are TGTGCCAGCAGCGTAAGCCCCACAGGCGAGCAGTTCTTC.

This clone was seen a handful of times. This chain links TRBV30 with TRBJ1-3; weak D call: TRBD1 (6 bases). This CDR3 contains 13 residues. Germline assignment: CDR1 GTSNPN and CDR2 SVGIG (reference sequence). The V end lost 3 bases, the J end lost 1 base, and 7 bases lay between the germline ends. CDR3 amino acids: CAWSRGSGNTIYF. As DNA, the CDR3 is TGTGCCTGGAGCAGGGGTTCTGGAAACACCATATATTTT.

The CDR3 sequence: CASRPGQLTDTQYF. The CDR3 DNA reads TGTGCCAGCAGGCCGGGACAGCTCACAGATACGCAGTATTTT. The chain combines TRBV6-5 with TRBJ2-3; 7 bases map to TRBD1. CDR1 MNHEY and CDR2 SVGAGI come from the germline V gene. This CDR3 region has 14 residues. Trimming took 6 bases from V and 2 from J; bases not matched to a gene: 5.